This T cell receptor (beta chain) came from a study of CD8+CD57+ T cells in acquired aplastic anemia. Patients included in sequencing had previously demonstrated CD8+CD57+ cell expansion by flow cytometry. Each of the patients presented with severe acquired aplastic anemia. All patients were therapy-naive when blood was sampled. Study-level results: Significance was not reached for CD8+ Simpson's diversity between patients and controls.

CDR1 is SEHNR, CDR2 FQNEAQ, per germline (reference sequence). With 5 bases clipped from V and 11 bases from J, the junction kept 8 bases outside the gene matches. The length of the CDR3 is 12 residues. A remark on this clonotype: Its antigen remains unknown.

For CDR3 and TCR beta VDJ profiling, genomic DNA was the template used. TCRdb re-called the reads with MiXCR, one entry per CDR3 protein. The sample contains 150,000 to 170,000 distinct CDR3 sequences, 52% of which appear only once. The sequenced sample consisted of sorted CD4+, CD8+, or CD8+CD57+ T cells (not recorded which) from PBMCs. The sequence derives from a human donor with aplastic anemia. The chain links TRBV7-9 to TRBJ1-2, with 7 bases lining up with TRBD1. The CDR3 nucleotides are TGTGCCAGCAGCAAAGGGACAGACCATTACACCTTC. Amino acid sequence: CASSKGTDHYTF. The variable domain in full, with the rest retrieved from reference TRBV7-9 and TRBJ1-2, is DTGVSQNPRHKITKRGQNVTFRCDPISEHNRLYWYRQTLGQGPEFLTYFQNEAQLEKSRLLSDRFSAERPKGSFSTLEIQRTEQGDSAMYLCASSKGTDHYTFGSGTRLTVV.